The 8 T cell receptor delta chains presented below share a single source sample, sequenced in a study of gamma-delta chains in newborns, infants, children. TCRdb repeated clone calling on the reads with CATT. Of 14,000 to 15,000 delta-chain clones listed, roughly 7.3% are singletons. The sequencing sample was made of blood. The receptors stem from a child who was a newborn, infant or young child, either healthy, febrile or measles-vaccinated (not recorded which).

This clone was seen a few times. The rearrangement uses TRDV2 and TRDJ2; 11 nucleotides align to TRDD3. The trim removed 3 bases at V and 0 bases at J, leaving 11 bases unmatched. Germline CDR1 is GEAIGNYY and CDR2 is EKD. The CDR3 has 19 amino acids. The DNA of the CDR3 is TGTGCCTGTGACCCGGTACTGGGGGATAAAAGGACTTTGACAGCACAACTCTTCTTT. It yields the protein CACDPVLGDKRTLTAQLFF.

The table lists this clone with a few counts. The rearrangement uses TRDV1 and TRDJ1; TRDD3 aligns across 8 bases. Germline-derived CDR1 and CDR2 are TSWWSYY and QGS. The CDR3 is 18 residues long. Unmatched junction bases numbered 11, after V lost 0 bases and J lost 2 bases. The DNA of the CDR3 is TGTGCTCTTGGGGAACTTGGGGCCTTACTGGGGGCTACCGATAAACTCATCTTT. Protein product: CALGELGALLGATDKLIF.

Remarks on this clone: The same CDR3 arises from other DNA sequences in this sample as well. The chain recombines TRDV2 with TRDJ3; 11 nucleotides match TRDD3. Germline trimming cut 5 bases from V and 3 bases from J; bases unmatched to any gene: 2. Germline CDR1 is GEAIGNYY and CDR2 is EKD. This CDR3 is built from 16 residues. The DNA of the CDR3 is TGTGCCTGTGTGACTGGGGGATACTGGGACACCCGACAGATGTTTTTC. Translation gives CACVTGGYWDTRQMFF.

This clone ranks as medium-sized. A much larger clone lies one base from this, so it may be a read error. The CDR3 DNA follows: TGTGCCTGTGACGTACTGGGGGATACGACAGCACACCTCTTCTTT. It yields the protein CACDVLGDTTAHLFF. The V and J genes are TRDV2 and TRDJ2; 13 nucleotides agree with TRDD3. The CDR3 length is 15 residues. Germline V gene lookup returns CDR1 GEAIGNYY and CDR2 EKD.

Only a few counts were recorded for this clone. The chain couples TRDV2 to TRDJ2; 10 bases are a match to TRDD3. Per the germline V gene, CDR1 is GEAIGNYY and CDR2 is EKD. With 7 bases clipped from V and 1 base from J, the junction kept 2 bases outside the gene matches. This CDR3 comprises 14 residues. CDR3 amino acids: CAWYWGILTAQLFF. For the CDR3, the DNA is TGTGCCTGGTACTGGGGGATTTTGACAGCACAACTCTTCTTT.

The table lists this clone with a few counts. Since a much larger clone is just one base distant, this may be a read error. V is TRDV2 and J is TRDJ3, with TRDD3 matching over 9 bases. Germline V gene sequence: CDR1 GEAIGNYY, CDR2 EKD. The CDR3 has 19 residues. In nucleotides, the CDR3 is TGTGCCTGTGACACCGGGGGATACCTAGACTCCCGGGACACCCGACAGATGTTTTTC. Amino acid sequence: CACDTGGYLDSRDTRQMFF.

This clone appeared a few times. Additional DNA sequences in this sample encode the identical CDR3. The CDR3 DNA reads TGTGCCTGTGACCTACTGGGGGATACAAACTGGGACACCCGACAGATGTTTTTC. This sequence encodes CACDLLGDTNWDTRQMFF. The chain carries TRDV2 and TRDJ3; 12 positions match TRDD3. CDR1 GEAIGNYY and CDR2 EKD come from the germline V gene. V shed 3 bases and J 3 bases; nucleotides not matched to a gene: 5. This CDR3 contains 18 residues.

In regard to this clone: Other DNA sequences within the sample encode an identical CDR3. The chain joins TRDV2 to TRDJ3; 8 nucleotides line up with TRDD3. Germline V lookup: CDR1 GEAIGNYY, CDR2 EKD. The V segment lost 0 bases and the J segment 0 bases; nucleotides outside the gene matches: 6. This CDR3 has 19 amino acids. CDR3 sequence: CACDTVLGVTSWDTRQMFF. CDR3 nucleotide sequence: TGTGCCTGTGACACCGTACTGGGGGTCACCTCCTGGGACACCCGACAGATGTTTTTC.